Shown below are 7 T cell receptor beta chains from a single sample sequenced in a study of CD4+ T cells in melanoma. Libraries were prepared by immunoSEQ multiplex PCR; TCRdb keeps only in-frame clonotypes and omits some of them. The table shows some 110,000 clones, with roughly 90% occurring only once. The sample comprised peripheral blood. These receptors were collected from a human donor with melanoma.

A few counts support this clone. V usage is TRBV7-2 and J usage is TRBJ2-1; D is ambiguous. This CDR3 has 14 amino acids. The ends were cut back, 5 bases at V and 6 bases at J, with 14 bases in the middle. Germline CDR1 is SGHTA and CDR2 is FQGNSA. CDR3 residues: CASSPGPSGNEQFF. In nucleotides, the CDR3 is TGTGCCAGCAGCCCCGGCCCTAGTGGCAATGAGCAGTTCTTC. Drawing the rest from reference TRBV7-2 and TRBJ2-1, the complete variable domain is GAGVSQSPSNKVTEKGKDVELRCDPISGHTALYWYRQSLGQGLEFLIYFQGNSAPDKSGLPSDRFSAERTGGSVSTLTIQRTQQEDSAVYLCASSPGPSGNEQFFGPGTRLTVL.

DNA of the CDR3: TGTGCCAGTCAGGACAGATTGAACACTGAAGCTTTCTTT. Translation gives CASQDRLNTEAFF. The rearrangement links TRBV19 to TRBJ1-1; TRBD1 might be the D (6 bases). The CDR3 sequence is 13 residues long. Germline V CDR1 and CDR2: LNHDA, SQIVND (reference sequence). The germline V and J ends were trimmed by 8 bases and 0 bases, with 10 bases remaining between them.

The rearrangement uses TRBV23-1 and TRBJ1-4; 7 bases agree with TRBD1. TRBV23-1 is classed as an ORF, of uncertain function. This CDR3 comprises 14 residues. V lost 3 bases, J lost 8 bases, and 6 bases stayed unmatched. For the CDR3, the DNA is TGCGCCAGCAGTCAGCCAGGGGGTGGAGAAAAACTGTTTTTT. This sequence encodes CASSQPGGGEKLFF.

The chain has TRBV4-2 and TRBJ2-5, with D possibly matching TRBD1 (5 bases). The CDR3 is 12 amino acids. Trimming pared 1 base from V and 5 bases from J, leaving 5 bases between. Germline assignment: CDR1 LGHNA and CDR2 YNFKEQ. The CDR3, as DNA: TGTGCCAGCAGCCAAGCAGGGGAGACCCAGTACTTC. Translation: CASSQAGETQYF.

This clone was observed once. The chain carries TRBV29-1 and TRBJ2-1; 12 bases are a match to TRBD2. J gave up 6 bases and V 7 bases, and 10 bases lay outside the gene matches. The CDR3 runs to 15 residues. Germline V gene lookup returns CDR1 SQVTM and CDR2 ANQGSEA. This chain's CDR3 is CSANRPTSGGNEQFF. The CDR3 DNA sequence: TGCAGCGCCAACAGGCCGACTAGCGGGGGCAATGAGCAGTTCTTC.

The CDR3 reads CASSRTGTYEQYF. CDR3 DNA sequence: TGTGCCAGCAGTCGCACAGGGACCTACGAGCAGTACTTC. This chain connects TRBV6-1 to TRBJ2-7, with D perhaps matching TRBD1 (6 bases). The CDR3 has 13 amino acids. Trimming removed 5 bases from V and 2 bases from J, with 10 bases in between. Germline loops: CDR1 MNHNS, CDR2 SASEGT.

The CDR3 is CASSFSGASGGQIGEQFF. CDR3 DNA: TGTGCCAGCAGCTTTTCAGGGGCTAGCGGGGGGCAGATCGGGGAGCAGTTCTTC. The genes are TRBV7-3 and TRBJ2-1; TRBD2 matches at 11 bases. The CDR3 has 18 residues. Germline CDR1 SGHTA, CDR2 FQGTGA. J gave up 10 bases and V 3 bases, and 17 bases lay outside the gene matches.